These 23 T cell receptor beta chains originate from one sample sequenced in a study of cytomegalovirus exposure and HLA in healthy donors. PCR amplification relied on 60 Vbeta primers (plus 13 Jbeta primers). Assay: immunoSEQ multiplex PCR; the TCRdb copy retains only in-frame clones and omits some. Altogether 100,000 to 150,000 clones are present, roughly 80% being singletons, with the ten largest covering approximately 1.2%. Sequencing was done on a sample of PBMCs. These receptors were obtained from a female donor in good health and CMV-seronegative.

This clone was seen a handful of times. The chain combines TRBV27 with TRBJ1-6; 10 nucleotides agree with TRBD1. The CDR3 spans 16 residues. Germline trimming cut 9 bases from V and 7 bases from J; bases unmatched to any gene: 12. CDR1 and CDR2 (germline): MNHEY, SMNVEV (reference sequence). The CDR3 coding sequence is TGTGCCAGTCTTCGCAGGGACAGGGGAGTGAATTCACCCCTCCACTTT. The encoded protein is CASLRRDRGVNSPLHF.

This clone is medium-sized by share. The sample has other DNA sequences that encode this CDR3 too. The chain carries TRBV5-4 and TRBJ2-7, with D maybe TRBD2 (5 bases). Trimming took off 0 bases at V and 4 bases at J, with 11 bases between the two ends. Germline V gene data show CDR1 as SGHNT and CDR2 as YYREEE (reference sequence). CDR3 size: 14 residues. CDR3 DNA sequence: TGTGCCAGCAGCTTGGAAACGGGGATTTACGAGCAGTACTTC. It is translated as CASSLETGIYEQYF.

The genes are TRBV7-2 and TRBJ2-6; unclear D gene. Trimming took off 5 bases at V and 5 bases at J, with 13 bases between the two ends. Germline CDR1 and CDR2: SGHTA and FQGNSA. The length of the CDR3 is 15 residues. The CDR3 sequence is CASSPVETRANVLTF. CDR3 coding DNA: TGTGCCAGCAGCCCCGTGGAGACCCGGGCCAACGTCCTGACTTTC.

The CDR3 DNA reads TGTGCCACCCAGCAGCCGGGGGATGAAAAACTGTTTTTT. Amino acids: CATQQPGDEKLFF. The gene calls are TRBV15 and TRBJ1-4; maybe TRBD1 (5 bases). V lost 8 bases to trimming and J lost 6 bases, with 13 bases between them. Germline loops: CDR1 LNHNV, CDR2 YYDKDF (reference sequence). The CDR3 length is 13 residues.

The V and J genes are TRBV7-8 and TRBJ1-2; the match to TRBD1 covers 7 bases. CDR3 length equals 14 residues. Germline CDR1 SGHVS, CDR2 FQNEAQ. Germline trimming cut 1 base from V and 7 bases from J; bases unmatched to any gene: 6. CDR3 protein: CASSLEGARGGYTF. The CDR3, as DNA: TGTGCCAGCAGCTTAGAGGGGGCGAGGGGTGGCTACACCTTC. Full variable domain (outside the CDR3, taken from reference TRBV7-8 and TRBJ1-2): GAGVSQSPRYKVAKRGQDVALRCDPISGHVSLFWYQQALGQGPEFLTYFQNEAQLDKSGLPSDRFFAERPEGSVSTLKIQRTQQEDSAVYLCASSLEGARGGYTFGSGTRLTVV.

This rearrangement joins TRBV4-1 to TRBJ1-2; TRBD1 might be the D (5 bases). V lost 1 base and J 8 bases, leaving 23 bases between the germline ends. CDR1 and CDR2 (germline): MGHRA, YSYEKL. This CDR3 spans 17 amino acids. In DNA form, the CDR3 reads TGCGCCAGCAGCCAAGTCATGATCGTTCATCAGGGCAAAGGCTACACCTTC. It specifies CASSQVMIVHQGKGYTF.

The CDR3 is CASRHEGGEEAEAFF. The CDR3 DNA sequence: TGTGCCAGCCGACATGAAGGGGGGGAGGAGGCTGAAGCTTTCTTT. J is TRBJ1-1 and V is TRBV6-6; possible D gene TRBD1, 6 bases. Germline CDR1 is MNHNY and CDR2 is SVGAGI (reference sequence). Trimming left V 8 bases short and J 6 bases short, with 22 bases between. This CDR3 is 15 amino acids long.

V is TRBV27 and J is TRBJ1-5, with a weak D call TRBD1 (6 bases). This CDR3 region has 13 residues. Germline assignment: CDR1 MNHEY and CDR2 SMNVEV (reference sequence). V dropped 2 bases and J dropped 6 bases, with 8 bases sitting between them. The CDR3 sequence: CASSLGRGQPQHF. Written as DNA, the CDR3 is TGTGCCAGCAGTTTAGGCAGGGGTCAGCCCCAGCATTTT.

This clone came up a few times. The chain recombines TRBV6-1 with TRBJ2-1; TRBD1 might be the D (6 bases). Germline V gives CDR1 MNHNS, CDR2 SASEGT. The CDR3 covers 13 residues. The germline V and J ends were trimmed by 3 bases and 15 bases, with 18 bases remaining between them. The CDR3 loop is CASSENEQTRGFF. CDR3 DNA sequence: TGTGCCAGCAGTGAGAACGAACAGACCAGGGGGTTCTTC.

V is TRBV7-9 and J is TRBJ2-5, with TRBD1 as a possible D gene (6 bases). The germline V gene has CDR1 SEHNR and CDR2 FQNEAQ (reference sequence). Trimming shortened V by 4 bases and J by 5 bases, and 17 bases separated the two germline ends. The CDR3 contains 15 residues. The CDR3 DNA reads TGTGCCAGCAGCTCGTTCAGGGACCAGGGGGAGACCCAGTACTTC. Protein product: CASSSFRDQGETQYF.

The V call is TRBV11-2, the J call TRBJ2-7; tentative D call: TRBD1 (6 bases). The CDR3 runs to 16 residues. Germline V gene sequence: CDR1 SGHAT, CDR2 FQNNGV. Trimming removed 3 bases from V and 2 bases from J, with 17 bases in between. The CDR3 is CASSLYPRTETYEQYF. In DNA, the CDR3 is TGTGCCAGCAGCTTGTATCCACGGACAGAGACCTACGAGCAGTACTTC.

This chain uses TRBV30 with TRBJ2-1; no clear D. Germline V gives CDR1 GTSNPN, CDR2 SVGIG (reference sequence). V lost 5 bases to trimming and J lost 0 bases, with 8 bases between them. The CDR3 sequence is 13 residues long. CDR3 sequence (DNA): TGTGCCTGGGCACCCAGCTCCTACAATGAGCAGTTCTTC. It is translated as CAWAPSSYNEQFF.

This clone was found once. The V gene is TRBV5-8, the J gene TRBJ2-7, with D unresolved. The V gene lost 0 bases and the J gene lost 10 bases, with 8 bases spanning the gap. The CDR3 totals 11 residues. Germline V gives CDR1 SGHTS, CDR2 YDEGEE. The CDR3 spells CASSLAPEQYF. CDR3 nucleotide sequence: TGTGCCAGCAGCTTGGCTCCAGAACAGTACTTC.

The chain couples TRBV20-1 to TRBJ1-1; TRBD1 is a possible D gene (5 bases). CDR1 is DFQATT and CDR2 is SNEGSKA in the germline V gene (reference sequence). This CDR3 has 11 residues. The germline V and J ends were trimmed by 5 bases and 12 bases, with 16 bases remaining between them. The CDR3 here is CSAPAQGLTFF. CDR3 DNA sequence: TGCAGTGCTCCGGCTCAGGGATTGACTTTCTTT.

This clone was detected only once. The rearrangement uses TRBV5-6 and TRBJ1-6, with a weak D call TRBD1 (5 bases). Germline CDR1 reads SGHDT; CDR2 reads YYEEEE. This CDR3 has 14 amino acids. Trimming removed 3 bases at V and 7 bases at J, with 11 bases between. As DNA, the CDR3 is TGTGCCAGCAGCTCGGGTAGACAGAATTCACCCCTCCACTTT. Translated, it gives CASSSGRQNSPLHF.

The V gene is TRBV9, the J gene TRBJ2-1; 11 bases fit TRBD1. V dropped 5 bases and J dropped 9; count of bases not matched to a gene: 10. Germline values: CDR1 SGDLS, CDR2 YYNGEE. The CDR3 length is 15 residues. CDR3 loop: CASSPTGTGGREQFF. The CDR3 DNA is TGTGCCAGCAGTCCGACCGGGACAGGGGGTCGTGAGCAGTTCTTC.

The V and J genes are TRBV9 and TRBJ1-1; D is perhaps TRBD1 (5 bases). The CDR3 runs 15 residues. V lost 4 bases and J 4 bases, leaving 17 bases between the germline ends. The V gene's germline CDR1 is SGDLS and CDR2 YYNGEE. In DNA form, the CDR3 reads TGTGCCAGCAGCCCCAGCTCGGGCGGGGCCACTGAAGCTTTCTTT. Translated, it gives CASSPSSGGATEAFF.

This chain connects TRBV25-1 to TRBJ2-4; 11 nucleotides agree with TRBD2. CDR1 is MGHDK and CDR2 is SYGVNS in the germline V gene. This CDR3 contains 18 residues. Trimming at V came to 6 bases and at J to 0 bases, leaving 10 bases not matched to a gene. CDR3 region: CASRLILAGVLAKNIQYF. DNA of the CDR3: TGTGCCAGCAGACTTATACTAGCGGGAGTACTAGCCAAAAACATTCAGTACTTC.

This chain links TRBV2 with TRBJ1-5; weak D call: TRBD1 (5 bases). This CDR3 spans 15 amino acids. CDR1 and CDR2 (germline): SNHLY, FYNNEI. Trimming removed 7 bases at V and 0 bases at J, with 13 bases between. This CDR3 is CASKGNSHSNQPQHF. CDR3 bases: TGTGCCAGCAAGGGGAACAGTCATAGCAATCAGCCCCAGCATTTT.

CDR3 loop: CASSFRDSTYEQYF. The CDR3 region has the DNA TGTGCCAGCAGCTTTAGGGACAGTACCTACGAGCAGTACTTC. The J gene is TRBJ2-7, the V gene TRBV5-8, with 7 bases fitting TRBD1. The germline V gene encodes CDR1 SGHTS and CDR2 YDEGEE. Trimming took 2 bases from V and 2 from J; bases not matched to a gene: 4. This CDR3 comprises 14 residues.

The CDR3 nucleotides read TGTGCCACCTCAACTAGCTCCTACGAGCAGTACTTC. The encoded protein is CATSTSSYEQYF. The rearrangement joins TRBV10-3 to TRBJ2-7; possible D gene TRBD2, 5 bases. This CDR3 has 12 residues. V gave up 10 bases and J gave up 0 bases, with 10 bases separating them. Germline CDR1 and CDR2: ENHRY and SYGVKD.

The chain carries TRBV10-3 and TRBJ2-7; 7 bases match TRBD1. This CDR3 region has 15 residues. Looked up from germline, CDR1 is ENHRY and CDR2 is SYGVKD. The J segment lost 2 bases and the V segment lost 6 bases, leaving 10 bases of the junction unmatched. The CDR3 DNA reads TGTGCCATCAGATCTGAAGGGGGCCCGACCTACGAGCAGTACTTC. Translating it yields CAIRSEGGPTYEQYF.

CDR3 in DNA: TGTGCCAGCAGGCCCGCGGCCAGCGAGGGTTCACCCCTCCACTTT. Translating gives CASRPAASEGSPLHF. The V call is TRBV6-5, the J call TRBJ1-6, with D uncertain. Trimming removed 6 bases from V and 9 bases from J, with 18 bases in between. The CDR3 runs 15 residues. CDR1 and CDR2 (germline): MNHEY, SVGAGI.